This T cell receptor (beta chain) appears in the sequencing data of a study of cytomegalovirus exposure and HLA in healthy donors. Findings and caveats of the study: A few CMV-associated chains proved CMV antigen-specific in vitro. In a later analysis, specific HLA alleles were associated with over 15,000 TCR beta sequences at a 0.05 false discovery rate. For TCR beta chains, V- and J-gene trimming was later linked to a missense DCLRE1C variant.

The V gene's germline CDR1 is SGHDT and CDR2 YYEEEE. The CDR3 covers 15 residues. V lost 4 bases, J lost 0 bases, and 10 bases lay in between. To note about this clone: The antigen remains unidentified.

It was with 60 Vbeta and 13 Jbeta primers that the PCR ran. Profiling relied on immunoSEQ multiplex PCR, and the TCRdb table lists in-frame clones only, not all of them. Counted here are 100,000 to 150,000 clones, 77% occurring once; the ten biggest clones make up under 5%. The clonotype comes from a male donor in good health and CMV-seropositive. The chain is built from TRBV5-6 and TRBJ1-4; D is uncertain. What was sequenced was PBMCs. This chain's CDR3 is CASSRSLATNEKLFF. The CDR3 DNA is TGTGCCAGCAGCCGGTCTCTCGCAACTAATGAAAAACTGTTTTTT.